These 27 T cell receptor beta chains share one sample of origin, sequenced in a study of blood T cell repertoires in COVID-19. Measured with immunoSEQ multiplex PCR; TCRdb has only the in-frame clones, and not every one. The sample has more than 40,000 clones, 87% seen once; the top ten hold about 4.5%. The sample was peripheral blood. Source of these receptors: a man between 60 and 75 years old with acute or convalescent COVID-19.

The chain couples TRBV9 to TRBJ2-5; D is possibly TRBD1 (5 bases). CDR3 length equals 14 residues. Germline V lookup: CDR1 SGDLS, CDR2 YYNGEE. Trimming left V 7 bases short and J 1 base short, with 14 bases between. The CDR3 DNA sequence: TGTGCCAGCGGCGGCCGAAGGGGCCAAGAGACCCAGTACTTC. This sequence encodes CASGGRRGQETQYF.

This clone turned up a few times. The genes are TRBV18 and TRBJ1-1, with D tentatively TRBD1 (5 bases). Trimming pared 3 bases from V and 4 bases from J, leaving 12 bases between. The CDR3 runs to 14 residues. The germline V gene has CDR1 KGHSH and CDR2 LQKENI. This CDR3 is CASSPGTGGTEAFF. The CDR3 region has the DNA TGTGCCAGCTCACCCGGGACCGGGGGCACTGAAGCTTTCTTT.

This rearrangement joins TRBV18 to TRBJ2-2, with TRBD1 identical over 9 bases. This CDR3 region has 16 residues. Germline CDR1 KGHSH, CDR2 LQKENI. The trim removed 2 bases at V and 7 bases at J, leaving 8 bases unmatched. The CDR3 protein is CASSPFRDRDGGELFF. CDR3 coding DNA: TGTGCCAGCTCACCATTCCGGGACAGGGATGGCGGGGAGCTGTTTTTT.

J is TRBJ1-1 and V is TRBV19, with D possibly matching TRBD1 (6 bases). V was pared by 5 bases and J by 3 bases, with 16 bases between. From germline, CDR1 is LNHDA and CDR2 SQIVND (reference sequence). This CDR3 has 15 amino acids. The CDR3 nucleotides are TGTGCCAGTAGTGTGGACAGAATGGATTACACTGAAGCTTTCTTT. It is translated as CASSVDRMDYTEAFF.

This chain uses TRBV19 with TRBJ2-2; TRBD2 aligns across 7 bases. Trimming cost V 5 bases and J 4 bases; bases outside gene matches: 4. This CDR3 has 14 residues. CDR1 and CDR2 from the germline V gene are LNHDA and SQIVND (reference sequence). CDR3 amino acids: CASSEGGPTGELFF. The CDR3 DNA reads as TGTGCCAGTAGTGAGGGAGGGCCCACCGGGGAGCTGTTTTTT.

The V and J genes are TRBV5-1 and TRBJ2-1, with D perhaps matching TRBD2 (6 bases). CDR3 length: 11 residues. Germline loops: CDR1 SGHRS, CDR2 YFSETQ. V was trimmed by 7 bases and J by 8 bases, leaving 10 bases between them. CDR3 amino acids: CASGGLDEQFF. The CDR3 nucleotides read TGCGCCAGCGGGGGACTGGATGAGCAGTTCTTC.

This sequence joins TRBV9 and TRBJ1-2; D not resolved. The CDR3 has 15 amino acids. V was trimmed by 0 bases and J by 4 bases, leaving 13 bases between them. Germline-derived CDR1 and CDR2 are SGDLS and YYNGEE. The CDR3 here is CASSVVETAAYGYTF. For the CDR3, the DNA is TGTGCCAGCAGCGTAGTCGAAACTGCGGCCTATGGCTACACCTTC.

This chain joins TRBV7-2 and TRBJ2-6, with a possible D match to TRBD1 (6 bases). This CDR3 spans 17 amino acids. Germline CDR1 and CDR2: SGHTA and FQGNSA. Trimming took off 1 base at V and 2 bases at J, with 12 bases between the two ends. As DNA, the CDR3 is TGTGCCAGCAGCTTAGTGGGACACGTACCTGGGGCCAACGTCCTGACTTTC. Amino acids: CASSLVGHVPGANVLTF.

This clone was recorded once. The rearrangement uses TRBV7-9 and TRBJ1-2; D gene unclear. The CDR3 is 16 residues long. Germline V gives CDR1 SEHNR, CDR2 FQNEAQ (reference sequence). V lost 2 bases to trimming and J lost 4 bases, with 17 bases between them. CDR3 region: CASSLFPPGESYGYTF. As DNA, the CDR3 is TGTGCCAGCAGCTTATTTCCACCAGGCGAAAGCTATGGCTACACCTTC.

The chain is built from TRBV12-3 or TRBV12-4 and TRBJ1-2; 7 nucleotides align to TRBD1. V trimming: 8 bases; J trimming: 7 bases; junction bases outside the gene matches: 10. CDR3 length: 13 amino acids. CDR3 sequence reads: CASSPEPGGGYTF. The CDR3 region has the DNA TGTGCCAGCTCCCCGGAGCCAGGGGGTGGCTACACCTTC.

The chain joins TRBV4-1 to TRBJ2-7; 8 bases agree with TRBD1. The CDR3 contains 16 residues. CDR1 and CDR2 from the germline V gene are MGHRA and YSYEKL. With V trimmed by 0 bases and J by 5 bases, 9 bases remained unmatched. The chain's CDR3 is CASSQDYPGTGNEQYF. The CDR3 region has the DNA TGCGCCAGCAGCCAAGATTACCCTGGGACAGGAAACGAGCAGTACTTC.

The V and J genes are TRBV7-9 and TRBJ1-1, with 9 bases aligning to TRBD1. CDR3 size: 15 residues. The V gene's germline CDR1 is SEHNR and CDR2 FQNEAQ (reference sequence). With V trimmed by 0 bases and J by 4 bases, 3 bases remained unmatched. As DNA, the CDR3 is TGTGCCAGCAGCTTAGCCGAGACAGGGGGCACTGAAGCTTTCTTT. Translation gives CASSLAETGGTEAFF.

The chain employs TRBV29-1 and TRBJ1-1; 9 bases fit TRBD1. Trimming at V came to 6 bases and at J to 4 bases, leaving 9 bases not matched to a gene. The CDR3 is 14 amino acids. Germline V lookup: CDR1 SQVTM, CDR2 ANQGSEA. CDR3 sequence reads: CSVLRDRVITEAFF. CDR3 nucleotide sequence: TGCAGCGTCCTCCGGGACAGGGTGATCACTGAAGCTTTCTTT.

This chain links TRBV2 with TRBJ2-7, with 10 bases fitting TRBD1. Germline CDR1 SNHLY, CDR2 FYNNEI. This CDR3 has 14 residues. The ends lost 7 bases at V and 3 bases at J; junction bases unmatched: 6. DNA of the CDR3: TGTGCCAGCACCAGACAGGGGGCGATCTACGAGCAGTACTTC. Protein: CASTRQGAIYEQYF.

The chain links TRBV13 to TRBJ2-1, with a weak D call TRBD1 (6 bases). The V end was cut by 1 base, the J end by 9 bases, with 10 bases between. Germline V gives CDR1 PRHDT, CDR2 FYEKMQ (reference sequence). The CDR3 runs 13 residues. The CDR3 nucleotides are TGTGCCAGCAGCTTAGTTGGGGGCGGTGAGCAGTTCTTC. Its protein is CASSLVGGGEQFF.

V gene TRBV4-1 combines with J gene TRBJ1-4; D is unclear. Trimming took off 0 bases at V and 0 bases at J, with 8 bases between the two ends. The CDR3 sequence is 16 residues long. CDR1 is MGHRA and CDR2 is YSYEKL in the germline V gene. DNA of the CDR3: TGCGCCAGCAGCCAAGAGATCACGGCAACTAATGAAAAACTGTTTTTT. This translates into CASSQEITATNEKLFF.

This chain connects TRBV19 to TRBJ1-5; D is undetermined. There are 13 residues in the CDR3. Germline-derived CDR1 and CDR2 are LNHDA and SQIVND (reference sequence). The CDR3 DNA follows: TGTGCGTGTAGCAGCGGTGACAATCAGCCCCAGCATTTT. Translated, it gives CACSSGDNQPQHF. The full variable domain, rest sourced from reference TRBV19 and TRBJ1-5, is DGGITQSPKYLFRKEGQNVTLSCEQNLNHDAMYWYRQDPGQGLRLIYYSQIVNDFQKGDIAEGYSVSREKKESFPLTVTSAQKNPTAFYLCACSSGDNQPQHFGDGTRLSIL.

The DNA of the CDR3 is TGTGCCAGCAGCTTTGGATGGGGCACTGGAAACACCATATATTTT. This codes for CASSFGWGTGNTIYF. The chain carries TRBV5-4 and TRBJ1-3; maybe TRBD1 (5 bases). This CDR3 region has 15 residues. Deletions cut 2 bases from V and 2 bases from J, with 11 bases between. Germline V gene data show CDR1 as SGHNT and CDR2 as YYREEE (reference sequence).

V usage is TRBV18 and J usage is TRBJ1-4, with D unresolved. V was trimmed by 1 base and J by 11 bases, leaving 14 bases between them. The CDR3 extends over 14 amino acids. Germline CDR1 reads KGHSH; CDR2 reads LQKENI. CDR3 loop: CASSPRTDRNKLFF. CDR3 coding DNA: TGTGCCAGCTCACCACGAACAGATCGGAATAAACTGTTTTTT.

This clone is a singleton in its sample. The V and J genes are TRBV7-6 and TRBJ1-2; 7 bases align to TRBD1. Looked up from germline, CDR1 is SGHVS and CDR2 is FNYEAQ. Losses at the gene ends were 3 bases for V and 3 bases for J; bases not matched to a gene: 1. CDR3 length: 13 amino acids. In DNA form, the CDR3 reads TGTGCCAGCAGCTTTGGGACAGACTATGGCTACACCTTC. Amino acids: CASSFGTDYGYTF.

The chain carries TRBV23-1 and TRBJ2-4; no reliable D call. TRBV23-1 is classed as an ORF, of uncertain function. V dropped 6 bases and J dropped 0 bases, with 6 bases sitting between them. This CDR3 has 13 amino acids. The CDR3 sequence: CASSGVAKNIQYF. The CDR3 DNA sequence: TGCGCCAGCAGCGGAGTAGCCAAAAACATTCAGTACTTC.

This chain links TRBV25-1 with TRBJ2-1, with TRBD2 identical over 13 bases. Trimming at V came to 6 bases and at J to 9 bases, leaving 8 bases not matched to a gene. The CDR3 spans 15 residues. CDR1 and CDR2 (germline): MGHDK, SYGVNS. CDR3 loop: CASRETLAGGIEQFF. CDR3 bases: TGTGCCAGCAGGGAAACACTAGCGGGGGGGATTGAGCAGTTCTTC. Drawing the rest from reference TRBV25-1 and TRBJ2-1, the complete variable domain is EADIYQTPRYLVIGTGKKITLECSQTMGHDKMYWYQQDPGMELHLIHYSYGVNSTEKGDLSSESTVSRIRTEHFPLTLESARPSHTSQYLCASRETLAGGIEQFFGPGTRLTVL.

The V call is TRBV11-2, the J call TRBJ1-1; D is unclear. V was cut by 2 bases and J by 5 bases, with 6 bases left in between. This CDR3 has 12 amino acids. The germline V gene encodes CDR1 SGHAT and CDR2 FQNNGV. The CDR3, as DNA: TGTGCCAGCAGCTTAAGGAGAACTGAAGCTTTCTTT. Protein sequence: CASSLRRTEAFF.

The chain links TRBV13 to TRBJ2-3; 9 nucleotides line up with TRBD2. Per germline, CDR1 PRHDT and CDR2 FYEKMQ (reference sequence). This CDR3 contains 14 residues. V was pared by 2 bases and J by 6 bases, with 3 bases of the junction left unmatched. CDR3 amino acids: CASSLWTSADTQYF. The CDR3 bases are TGTGCCAGCAGCTTATGGACTAGCGCGGATACGCAGTATTTT.

The chain couples TRBV9 to TRBJ1-2; TRBD1 is a possible D gene (5 bases). Per germline, CDR1 SGDLS and CDR2 YYNGEE. Trimming took 0 bases from V and 2 from J, leaving 20 bases between them. The CDR3 is 18 amino acids. CDR3 protein: CASSVDGEVGKGNYGYTF. Here the CDR3 DNA reads TGTGCCAGCAGCGTAGATGGGGAAGTCGGTAAGGGGAACTATGGCTACACCTTC.

This chain links TRBV4-3 with TRBJ2-5; 9 nucleotides align to TRBD1. CDR1 is LGHNA and CDR2 is YSLEER in the germline V gene. The ends lost 0 bases at V and 3 bases at J; junction bases unmatched: 2. The CDR3 consists of 15 residues. CDR3 loop: CASSQDWTGEETQYF. The CDR3 DNA sequence: TGCGCCAGCAGCCAAGATTGGACAGGGGAAGAGACCCAGTACTTC.

The chain has TRBV3-1 (or the pseudogene TRBV3-2) and TRBJ2-1; maybe TRBD2 (7 bases). Germline CDR1 reads LGHDT; CDR2 reads YNNKEL (reference sequence). The length of the CDR3 is 16 residues. The V and J ends lost 4 bases and 8 bases respectively, with 21 bases between them. This CDR3 reads CASSPTSGGAWDEQFF. The CDR3 region has the DNA TGTGCCAGCAGCCCGACGTCTGGGGGGGCCTGGGATGAGCAGTTCTTC.